Listed here are 18 T cell receptor beta chains from one sample, sequenced in a study of shared clonotypes between healthy human individuals (dated by TCRdb to 2020 to 2021). Library generation was performed with the immunoSEQ multiplex PCR assay. TCRdb stores this immuneACCESS table with in-frame sequences only. Part of the clones is absent; in the studies checked, under half of the shortfall reflects unresolved V genes, and no reason is known for the rest. In all, the sample holds roughly 500,000 clones, and about 96% of those were seen once. About 0.064% of the sample is taken by the ten largest. Sequencing was performed on naive CD4+ T cells sorted from blood. According to the study, the label for this sample's cell subset or site signals: CD45RA+ positively selected. These receptors all stem from a woman aged 25-40 years in good health.

Only one count was recorded for this clone. The rearrangement links TRBV5-1 to TRBJ1-1; D gene ambiguous. The CDR3 has 13 amino acids. The V gene lost 1 base and the J gene lost 11 bases, with 15 bases spanning the gap. Germline V gives CDR1 SGHRS, CDR2 YFSETQ. The CDR3 here is CASSLIPEEVAFF. In DNA form, the CDR3 reads TGCGCCAGCAGCTTGATTCCTGAGGAGGTCGCTTTCTTT.

This chain joins TRBV28 and TRBJ1-4; 10 bases line up with TRBD1. Germline lookup yields CDR1 MDHEN and CDR2 SYDVKM. V lost 7 bases and J lost 2; bases outside the gene matches: 13. This CDR3 spans 18 amino acids. CDR3 sequence (DNA): TGTGCCAGCAATGTCGACAGGGGGCCCCGGGCCACTAATGAAAAACTGTTTTTT. Amino acids: CASNVDRGPRATNEKLFF.

The genes are TRBV6-1 and TRBJ2-1; 7 bases line up with TRBD1. CDR3 length: 15 residues. The V segment lost 3 bases and the J segment 2 bases; nucleotides outside the gene matches: 4. CDR1 and CDR2 (germline): MNHNS, SASEGT. In DNA, the CDR3 is TGTGCCAGCAGTGACCCCGGGACAGCCTACAATGAGCAGTTCTTC. Residues: CASSDPGTAYNEQFF.

This clone was counted only a few times. This chain links TRBV28 with TRBJ1-1; no clear D gene. Per the germline V gene, CDR1 is MDHEN and CDR2 is SYDVKM. Trimming removed 6 bases from V and 3 bases from J, with 11 bases in between. CDR3 length equals 13 residues. The CDR3 DNA sequence: TGTGCCAGCAGGGATAGGGAGTACACTGAAGCTTTCTTT. It translates to CASRDREYTEAFF.

The CDR3 sequence is CASSQEGRNTEAFF. The CDR3 DNA reads as TGTGCCAGCAGCCAAGAAGGGAGGAACACTGAAGCTTTCTTT. The chain is built from TRBV14 and TRBJ1-1; D gene uncertain. This CDR3 is 14 amino acids long. Germline V lookup: CDR1 SGHDN, CDR2 FVKESK. V lost 0 bases to trimming and J lost 1 base, with 6 bases between them.

This chain uses TRBV19 with TRBJ1-5, with D hard to call. CDR3 length: 14 amino acids. Trimming stripped 2 bases from V and 4 bases from J, with 9 bases between. CDR1 and CDR2 (germline): LNHDA, SQIVND (reference sequence). CDR3 DNA sequence: TGTGCCAGTAGTATAATTCCGGAAAATCAGCCCCAGCATTTT. Its translation is CASSIIPENQPQHF. Filled out from reference TRBV19 and TRBJ1-5, the complete variable domain reads DGGITQSPKYLFRKEGQNVTLSCEQNLNHDAMYWYRQDPGQGLRLIYYSQIVNDFQKGDIAEGYSVSREKKESFPLTVTSAQKNPTAFYLCASSIIPENQPQHFGDGTRLSIL.

This chain links TRBV10-3 with TRBJ2-2, with no clear D. V gave up 5 bases and J gave up 0 bases, with 10 bases separating them. CDR3 length: 15 amino acids. CDR1 is ENHRY, CDR2 SYGVKD, per germline. The CDR3 loop reads CAISRQPTNTGELFF. CDR3 DNA sequence: TGTGCCATCAGTCGGCAGCCTACGAACACCGGGGAGCTGTTTTTT.

This clone was counted a single time. J is TRBJ1-2 and V is TRBV2, with 7 bases that match TRBD1. Trimming at V came to 8 bases and at J to 0 bases, leaving 3 bases not matched to a gene. The CDR3 has 13 residues. The germline CDR1 and CDR2 sequences are SNHLY and FYNNEI. CDR3 loop: CASEGAANYGYTF. The CDR3, as DNA: TGTGCCAGCGAGGGGGCGGCTAACTATGGCTACACCTTC.

For this clone: Other DNA variants within this sample encode the same CDR3. The rearrangement uses TRBV28 and TRBJ2-7, with D unclear. The germline V gene has CDR1 MDHEN and CDR2 SYDVKM. Trimming removed 5 bases at V and 7 bases at J, with 9 bases between. The CDR3 runs 11 residues. The CDR3 sequence: CASSLVGEQYF. The CDR3, as DNA: TGTGCCAGCAGTCTCGTTGGGGAGCAGTACTTC.

The chain is built from TRBV19 and TRBJ2-2; no definite D call. Trimming removed 7 bases at V and 4 bases at J, with 7 bases between. The CDR3 sequence is 12 residues long. Germline V gene lookup returns CDR1 LNHDA and CDR2 SQIVND (reference sequence). CDR3 DNA: TGTGCCAGTATGGGTGTCACCGGGGAGCTGTTTTTT. Translated, it gives CASMGVTGELFF.

The rearrangement uses TRBV10-3 and TRBJ2-7; TRBD2 matches 10 bases. V lost 10 bases, J lost 0 bases, and 15 bases stayed unmatched. The CDR3 totals 17 residues. In germline, CDR1 is ENHRY, CDR2 SYGVKD. The CDR3 reads CATSRSGRAQTSYEQYF. CDR3 DNA: TGTGCCACCTCGAGGAGCGGGAGGGCCCAGACCTCCTACGAGCAGTACTTC.

The V call is TRBV7-8, the J call TRBJ2-2; TRBD1 agrees at 7 bases. Losses at the gene ends were 7 bases for V and 5 bases for J; bases not matched to a gene: 13. The germline gives CDR1 SGHVS, CDR2 FQNEAQ. This CDR3 has 16 residues. This CDR3 reads CASKAGTVTATGELFF. The DNA of the CDR3 is TGTGCCAGCAAGGCCGGGACAGTCACCGCTACCGGGGAGCTGTTTTTT.

About this clone itself: Other nucleotide sequences in the sample specify the same CDR3. The J gene is TRBJ1-3, the V gene TRBV28; the D is unclear. The germline V and J ends were trimmed by 3 bases and 0 bases, with 9 bases remaining between them. Germline-derived CDR1 and CDR2 are MDHEN and SYDVKM. The CDR3 contains 15 residues. Written as DNA, the CDR3 is TGTGCCAGCAGTTTGGGCGGATCCTCTGGAAACACCATATATTTT. As protein: CASSLGGSSGNTIYF.

This clone was found once. The chain employs TRBV15 and TRBJ1-5; the D gene is possibly TRBD1 (5 bases). Germline CDR1 and CDR2: LNHNV and YYDKDF (reference sequence). This CDR3 contains 17 residues. The V and J ends lost 0 bases and 2 bases respectively, with 14 bases between them. CDR3 bases: TGTGCCACCAGCAGAGAACGGGCAGGGTTCGGCAATCAGCCCCAGCATTTT. Translation: CATSRERAGFGNQPQHF.

This clone was recorded once. This rearrangement joins TRBV5-1 to TRBJ2-3; 7 nucleotides match TRBD2. The J segment lost 1 base and the V segment lost 1 base, leaving 6 bases of the junction unmatched. Per germline, CDR1 SGHRS and CDR2 YFSETQ. The CDR3 is made up of 16 amino acids. The CDR3 loop reads CASSLPAGPRTDTQYF. The CDR3 DNA follows: TGCGCCAGCAGCTTGCCAGCGGGACCACGCACAGATACGCAGTATTTT.

The V gene is TRBV5-1, the J gene TRBJ1-2; D is undetermined. CDR3 length: 13 amino acids. Trimming removed 3 bases at V and 3 bases at J, with 9 bases between. Germline V gene sequence: CDR1 SGHRS, CDR2 YFSETQ. The CDR3 spells CASSSQPDYGYTF. CDR3 nucleotide sequence: TGCGCCAGCAGCTCGCAACCCGACTATGGCTACACCTTC.

The sample holds one count of this clone. For the CDR3, the DNA is TGCGCCAGCAGATCTGTGAGCACAGATACGCAGTATTTT. It encodes CASRSVSTDTQYF. V and J are TRBV5-1 and TRBJ2-3, with unresolved D. CDR3 length equals 13 residues. Germline lookup yields CDR1 SGHRS and CDR2 YFSETQ. V shed 5 bases and J shed 0 bases, with 7 bases lying between them.

The V call is TRBV28, the J call TRBJ1-2, with a tentative D call TRBD1 (5 bases). The CDR3 extends over 12 amino acids. Trimming cost V 6 bases and J 8 bases, with 13 bases left between them. Germline loops: CDR1 MDHEN, CDR2 SYDVKM. The CDR3 protein is CASSFQGVGYTF. The CDR3 DNA is TGTGCCAGCAGCTTCCAAGGGGTAGGCTACACCTTC.